This record looks at one TCR beta chain sequence and its context. This entry is derived from a study of T-cell memory formation after mild COVID-19. CDR1 is SGHVS, CDR2 FQNEAQ, per germline. Between the trimmed V and J ends, which lost 8 bases and 7 bases, there was a span of 17 bases. The length of the CDR3 is 14 residues. TCRdb recomputed calls from the 5' RACE reads with MiXCR, one row per CDR3 protein. The table lists 250,000 to 300,000 distinct CDR3 sequences, around 15% of them singletons. The chain links TRBV7-8 to TRBJ2-2; unclear D gene. The specimen sequenced was PBMCs or a T cell subset sorted from them (not recorded which). The origin of this receptor is a man between 18 and 35 years old who had mild COVID-19 (a few samples of this study predate the infection). Cell type and time point are not known. The CDR3 DNA follows: TGTGCCAGCGCGGCGTCTGGGCTTGGCGGGGAGCTGTTTTTT. Translated, it gives CASAASGLGGELFF. Full variable domain (missing parts from reference TRBV7-8 and TRBJ2-2): GAGVSQSPRYKVAKRGQDVALRCDPISGHVSLFWYQQALGQGPEFLTYFQNEAQLDKSGLPSDRFFAERPEGSVSTLKIQRTQQEDSAVYLCASAASGLGGELFFGEGSRLTVL.